The present entry profiles one TCR beta chain with its context. Sequencing used immunoSEQ multiplex PCR; TCRdb keeps in-frame clones, though not all of them. The top ten hold around 25% of the sample, which has tens of thousands of clones, less than 90% seen once. The data were taken from a study of T cell responses to AZD1222 COVID-19 vaccine. CDR3 length equals 13 residues. Germline V gene data show CDR1 as LNHDA and CDR2 as SQIVND (reference sequence). J gave up 4 bases and V 5 bases, and 2 bases lay outside the gene matches. The sample consisted of peripheral blood, taken 28 days after the second AZD1222 dose. The sequence came from an adult who received the AZD1222 COVID-19 vaccine. The V call is TRBV19, the J call TRBJ1-5; 7 bases line up with TRBD1. This chain's CDR3 is CASSAQGNQPQHF. CDR3 nucleotide sequence: TGTGCCAGTAGTGCACAGGGGAATCAGCCCCAGCATTTT.